A selection of T cell receptor beta chains follows, all from one sample in a study of cytomegalovirus exposure and HLA in healthy donors. Assay: immunoSEQ multiplex PCR; the TCRdb copy retains only in-frame clones and omits some. The sample records 110,000 or so clones, about 80% being singletons. Material for sequencing was PBMCs. All receptors derive from a woman younger than 45 in good health and CMV-seropositive. Each CDR3 is given with its conserved first and last residue. The D gene is left open where the match is weak. Rows may omit the clone size; those that give it use once, few, many or a size class.

D	V	length	J	size	DNA	CDR3
TRBD1	TRBV4-1	20	TRBJ2-6	.	TGCGCCAGCAGCCAAGCTGCCATGGACAGGCCTAATTCTGGGGCCAACGTCCTGACTTTC	CASSQAAMDRPNSGANVLTF
.	TRBV27	14	TRBJ1-5	.	TGTGCCAGCAGTATCGACAGTAGCAATCAGCCCCAGCATTTT	CASSIDSSNQPQHF
TRBD1	TRBV18	16	TRBJ1-2	once	TGTGCCAGCTCACCAGCTTACGGGACAGGGCATGAGGGCTACACCTTC	CASSPAYGTGHEGYTF
TRBD2	TRBV18	14	TRBJ2-7	.	TGTGCCAGCTCAGTTAGCGGGGAATCCTACGAGCAGTACTTC	CASSVSGESYEQYF
TRBD1	TRBV5-1	13	TRBJ2-3	.	TGCGCCAGCAGCGGACAGGGTTCAGATACGCAGTATTTT	CASSGQGSDTQYF
.	TRBV7-8	17	TRBJ1-1	.	TGTGCCAGCAGCTTACCCAAAGGGCTGGGGAGGAACACTGAAGCTTTCTTT	CASSLPKGLGRNTEAFF
TRBD2	TRBV13	16	TRBJ2-7	once	TGTGCCAGCAGCTCGAAAGGACTAGCGGGCTCCTACGAGCAGTACTTC	CASSSKGLAGSYEQYF
TRBD2	TRBV7-9	11	TRBJ2-1	.	TGTGCCAGCAGCCTAAGCGGGAGAAGGTTCTTC	CASSLSGRRFF
TRBD2	TRBV10-3	12	TRBJ2-7	.	TGTGCCACCAAGAGGACTAGCTACGAGCAGTACTTC	CATKRTSYEQYF
.	TRBV4-1	16	TRBJ2-1	.	TGCGCCAGCAGCCAAGAATCCAGGGGCTCCTACAATGAGCAGTTCTTC	CASSQESRGSYNEQFF
TRBD1	TRBV19	16	TRBJ2-6	few	TGTGCCACTTGGGACAGGGGAGGCTCTGGGGCCAACGTCCTGACTTTC	CATWDRGGSGANVLTF
TRBD2	TRBV10-3	13	TRBJ2-3	.	TGTGCCGCTACTAGCGGTTACACAGATACGCAGTATTTT	CAATSGYTDTQYF
TRBD1	TRBV6-1	17	TRBJ2-2	.	TGTGCCAGCAGTGAACTCCTACTGGGGACAGGGACCGGGGAGCTGTTTTTT	CASSELLLGTGTGELFF
.	TRBV6-1	14	TRBJ2-1	.	TGTGCCAGCCGGGGGTTCAGCTCCTACAATGAGCAGTTCTTC	CASRGFSSYNEQFF
TRBD1	TRBV6-1	14	TRBJ1-5	few	TGTGCCAGCAGTCGACAGGGGAGGTATCAGCCCCAGCATTTT	CASSRQGRYQPQHF
TRBD1	TRBV7-8	13	TRBJ1-1	.	TGTGCCAGCAGCTTTTACAGGGGCGATGAAGCTTTCTTT	CASSFYRGDEAFF
TRBD1	TRBV6-1	16	TRBJ1-6	.	TGTGCCAGCAGTGAACTCGGACAGGGAGGGAATTCACCCCTCCACTTT	CASSELGQGGNSPLHF
TRBD2	TRBV5-1	17	TRBJ2-2	.	TGCGCCAGCAGCTTTCTCCCGGGAGCGGGGGGAACCGGGGAGCTGTTTTTT	CASSFLPGAGGTGELFF
TRBD1	TRBV11-2	16	TRBJ2-1	.	TGTGCCAGCAGCTTTCTTCCGGGACAGGGGGCGAATGAGCAGTTCTTC	CASSFLPGQGANEQFF
.	TRBV7-2	13	TRBJ2-1	.	TGTGCCAGCAGCTTAGCCTTTAGATATGAGCAGTTCTTC	CASSLAFRYEQFF
.	TRBV27	15	TRBJ1-5	.	TGTGCCAGCAGAGTCTATCGGGATAGCAATCAGCCCCAGCATTTT	CASRVYRDSNQPQHF
TRBD1	TRBV2	14	TRBJ1-1	.	TGTGCCAGCAGTGATCAGGGGGCGGACACTGAAGCTTTCTTT	CASSDQGADTEAFF
TRBD2	TRBV5-1	15	TRBJ2-7	once	TGCGCCAGCAGCTTGGATGGCGGGGGGACCTACGAGCAGTACTTC	CASSLDGGGTYEQYF
.	TRBV19	14	TRBJ1-4	.	TGTGCCACCTCGGCGGGAGGCGGGGGTGAAAAACTGTTTTTT	CATSAGGGGEKLFF
TRBD2	TRBV6-5	14	TRBJ2-7	few	TGTGCCAGCAGCTTACGGGGGGGCCTCGGCGAGCAGTACTTC	CASSLRGGLGEQYF
.	TRBV6-5	12	TRBJ1-1	few	TGTGCCAGCATGCGGGGGAGAACTGAAGCTTTCTTT	CASMRGRTEAFF
.	TRBV29-1	10	TRBJ1-1	few	TGCAGCGTTCAGAACACTGAAGCTTTCTTT	CSVQNTEAFF